Shown below are 5 T cell receptor beta chains from a single sample sequenced in a study of blood T cell repertoires in COVID-19. The protocol was immunoSEQ multiplex PCR, while the TCRdb copy is restricted to in-frame clones and leaves out a portion. The table shows hundreds of thousands of clones, with about 84% occurring only once. Sequences were obtained from peripheral blood. The receptor set was obtained from a woman older than 75 with COVID-19, enrolled during active disease.

This clone was observed a few times. This chain links TRBV6-5 with TRBJ1-2, with D tentatively TRBD1 (6 bases). Trimming shortened V by 6 bases and J by 6 bases, and 14 bases separated the two germline ends. CDR3 size: 13 residues. Per the germline V gene, CDR1 is MNHEY and CDR2 is SVGAGI. The CDR3 loop reads CASRLTGRDGYTF. CDR3 bases: TGTGCCAGCAGGTTGACAGGAAGAGATGGCTACACCTTC.

The chain joins TRBV18 to TRBJ1-2; no reliable D call. This CDR3 has 13 amino acids. Looked up from germline, CDR1 is KGHSH and CDR2 is LQKENI. V lost 6 bases, J lost 8 bases, and 16 bases lay in between. The CDR3 protein is CASSQAPIEGYTF. DNA for the CDR3: TGTGCCAGCTCGCAAGCCCCAATAGAGGGCTACACCTTC.

The rearrangement uses TRBV5-6 and TRBJ2-2; possibly TRBD2 for D (6 bases). Trimming stripped 1 base from V and 6 bases from J, with 7 bases between. The CDR3 totals 13 residues. Germline V gene lookup returns CDR1 SGHDT and CDR2 YYEEEE. The CDR3 here is CASSLSGAGELFF. The CDR3 DNA follows: TGTGCCAGCAGCTTGTCGGGAGCCGGGGAGCTGTTTTTT.

The CDR3 here is CASSPRTGAGEKLFF. The CDR3, as DNA: TGTGCCAGCAGCCCGAGGACAGGGGCCGGCGAAAAACTGTTTTTT. The chain couples TRBV14 to TRBJ1-4, with 9 positions matching TRBD1. Germline V gives CDR1 SGHDN, CDR2 FVKESK. The CDR3 length is 15 residues. With 4 bases clipped from V and 8 bases from J, the junction kept 8 bases outside the gene matches.

V gene TRBV7-8 combines with J gene TRBJ2-2; 8 nucleotides line up with TRBD1. After removal of 5 bases from V and 0 bases from J, the junction contained 5 bases not matched to a gene. The V gene's germline CDR1 is SGHVS and CDR2 FQNEAQ. The CDR3 length is 16 residues. CDR3 sequence: CASSQQGGTNTGELFF. CDR3 bases: TGTGCCAGCAGCCAACAGGGGGGAACGAACACCGGGGAGCTGTTTTTT. Filled out from reference TRBV7-8 and TRBJ2-2, the complete variable domain reads GAGVSQSPRYKVAKRGQDVALRCDPISGHVSLFWYQQALGQGPEFLTYFQNEAQLDKSGLPSDRFFAERPEGSVSTLKIQRTQQEDSAVYLCASSQQGGTNTGELFFGEGSRLTVL.